This T cell receptor (beta chain) was recorded in a study of T cells after yellow fever vaccination. The CDR3 is 13 residues long. CDR1 MNHEY and CDR2 SMNVEV come from the germline V gene (reference sequence). V gave up 5 bases and J gave up 5 bases, with 12 bases separating them. TCRdb re-called the 5' RACE reads with MiXCR, one entry per CDR3 protein. The sample yields 120,000 or so distinct CDR3 sequences, 12% to 15% seen once. This clonotype was seen only once. The chain links TRBV27 to TRBJ1-1; perhaps TRBD1 as D (6 bases). This clonotype was sampled from a man between 18 and 35 years old who received the YFV17D yellow fever vaccine. The material sequenced was CD8+ T cells sorted from PBMCs, taken 5 days after the yellow fever booster vaccination. CDR3 in amino acids: CASSTHRETEAFF. CDR3 nucleotide sequence: TGTGCCAGCAGTACCCACAGGGAGACTGAAGCTTTCTTT.